Sequencing of this TCR beta chain was carried out in a study of T-cell memory formation after mild COVID-19. Each CDR3 protein gets one entry after TCRdb re-called the 5' RACE reads with MiXCR. The sample has 100,000 or so distinct CDR3 sequences, 11% seen once; the top ten hold 40%. This clonotype came up a few times. Sequencing was performed on PBMCs or a T cell subset sorted from them (not recorded which). The TCR was taken from a young man who had mild COVID-19 (a few samples of this study predate the infection). Cell type and time point are not known.

CDR3 nucleotide sequence: TGTGCCACCGGGACAGACCAAGAGACCCAGTACTTC. Its translation: CATGTDQETQYF. The chain combines TRBV7-2 with TRBJ2-5, with TRBD1 identical over 7 bases. V gave up 10 bases and J gave up 0 bases; unmatched junction bases: 2. Looked up from germline, CDR1 is SGHTA and CDR2 is FQGNSA. This CDR3 has 12 residues.